This T cell receptor (beta chain) is from a study of cytotoxic CD8 clonotypes in ibrutinib-treated CLL. On this clone: Its antigen remains unidentified.

V was shortened by 4 bases and J by 5 bases, with 15 bases between the two germline ends. The CDR3 is 15 amino acids. Germline V gene sequence: CDR1 MDHEN, CDR2 SYDVKM. Study-level points and caveats: Pretreatment clonality was elevated relative to age-matched healthy donors and paralleled circulating CD8+ T-cell counts. Under therapy, public clonotypes either contracted or stayed stable, and they were uncommon.

Clones were sequenced by immunoSEQ multiplex PCR, and TCRdb holds only the in-frame ones, with some missing. The sample shows about 310,000 clones, around four fifths of them seen only once. The chain carries TRBV28 and TRBJ2-1; TRBD2 might be the D (6 bases). The TCR was taken from a human donor with chronic lymphocytic leukemia. The specimen was PBMCs, collected before ibrutinib treatment. The CDR3 DNA is TGTGCCAGCAGTTCCAGGAGGGCCACTGACAATGAGCAGTTCTTC. The encoded protein is CASSSRRATDNEQFF.